This TCR beta chain originates from a study of T cell changes during pregnancy in multiple sclerosis. This clone was counted once. After removal of 0 bases from V and 3 bases from J, the junction contained 5 bases not matched to a gene. This CDR3 spans 15 amino acids. The V gene's germline CDR1 is MNHEY and CDR2 SVGAGI. This table comes from immunoSEQ multiplex PCR, and its TCRdb copy is limited to in-frame clones, with some not included. The table includes fewer than 85,000 clones, 89% detected once. The origin of this receptor is a female donor with multiple sclerosis, enrolled in a pregnancy study. The specimen was peripheral blood, collected before pregnancy. The genes are TRBV6-5 and TRBJ2-7; 7 nucleotides agree with TRBD1. Written as DNA, the CDR3 is TGTGCCAGCAGTTACTCGATGGGACAGCTCTACGAGCAGTACTTC. As protein: CASSYSMGQLYEQYF.